These 20 T cell receptor beta chains were sequenced from one sample in a study of identical twins. TCRdb independently ran MiXCR on the 5' RACE reads; one entry per CDR3 protein. Counted here are about 520,000 distinct CDR3 sequences, roughly 21% occurring once; the ten biggest clones make up about 0.99%. The data also belong to a second study, concerning T cells expressing NK-cell markers.

The material sequenced was CD4+ T cells sorted from blood. Source of these receptors: a woman in her late teens or twenties in good health.

This chain connects TRBV20-1 to TRBJ2-3; D gene ambiguous. Germline V gene data show CDR1 as DFQATT and CDR2 as SNEGSKA (reference sequence). With 4 bases removed from V and 3 bases from J, the gap between germline ends came to 11 bases. The CDR3 runs 13 residues. DNA for the CDR3: TGCAGTGCTAAGCGAGCACCGACAGATACGCAGTATTTT. The encoded protein is CSAKRAPTDTQYF.

This clonotype has just a few counts. J is TRBJ2-7 and V is TRBV6-2 or TRBV6-3; possibly TRBD1 or TRBD2 for D (5 bases each). The V end lost 8 bases, the J end lost 6 bases, and 17 bases lay between the germline ends. Germline V CDR1 and CDR2: MNHEY, SVGEGT. The CDR3 length is 13 residues. The CDR3: CASAREGPSEQYF. The CDR3 nucleotides read TGTGCCAGCGCCCGCGAGGGGCCAAGCGAGCAGTACTTC.

The chain has TRBV6-1 and TRBJ2-7, with D perhaps matching TRBD1 (6 bases). Trimming took 4 bases from V and 3 from J, leaving 16 bases between them. The germline gives CDR1 MNHNS, CDR2 SASEGT. This CDR3 spans 15 amino acids. For the CDR3, the DNA is TGTGCCAGCAGTGGCCAACCGACAGGATTCTACGAGCAGTACTTC. Encoded protein: CASSGQPTGFYEQYF.

Turning to this clonotype: Its ends do not fully match the called genes, so a read error is possible. The chain joins TRBV10-3 to TRBJ2-1; D is unresolved. From germline, CDR1 is ENHRY and CDR2 SYGVKD. The CDR3 is 15 residues long. As DNA, the CDR3 is TGTGCCAACAGTGAAATGCAGCGTACTAACAATGAGCAGTTCTTC. It encodes CANSEMQRTNNEQFF.

This clonotype was recorded many times. V gene TRBV12-3 or TRBV12-4 combines with J gene TRBJ1-1, with D unclear. V shed 6 bases and J shed 2 bases, with 19 bases lying between them. CDR3 length equals 16 residues. CDR3 region: CASSPLVGRENTEAFF. DNA for the CDR3: TGTGCCAGCAGCCCCTTGGTAGGACGGGAAAACACTGAAGCTTTCTTT.

The table lists this clonotype with a few counts. V is TRBV11-2 and J is TRBJ1-2, with D possibly being TRBD1 (6 bases). Trimming took 8 bases from V and 7 from J, leaving 23 bases between them. The CDR3 spans 15 residues. Looked up from germline, CDR1 is SGHAT and CDR2 is FQNNGV. Here the CDR3 reads CASGTPKRLLGGYTF. CDR3 in DNA: TGTGCCAGCGGGACACCAAAACGGCTATTGGGTGGCTACACCTTC.

The V and J genes are TRBV6-1 and TRBJ1-1; the match to TRBD1 covers 7 bases. CDR3 length: 14 residues. J was trimmed by 4 bases and V by 6 bases; bases with no gene match: 8. Germline loops: CDR1 MNHNS, CDR2 SASEGT. The CDR3 DNA sequence: TGTGCCAGCAGCCAGGGGGGAGCGAGCACTGAAGCTTTCTTT. As protein: CASSQGGASTEAFF.

This clonotype showed up just a few times. The J gene is TRBJ2-3, the V gene TRBV5-1; D is uncertain. V was shortened by 4 bases and J by 0 bases, with 15 bases between the two germline ends. The germline V gene has CDR1 SGHRS and CDR2 YFSETQ. This CDR3 contains 16 residues. CDR3 protein: CASSTFGTSSTDTQYF. For the CDR3, the DNA is TGCGCCAGCAGCACCTTCGGTACCTCTAGCACAGATACGCAGTATTTT.

The chain has TRBV18 and TRBJ1-1; 8 bases agree with TRBD1. J was trimmed by 7 bases and V by 3 bases; bases with no gene match: 4. Germline-derived CDR1 and CDR2 are KGHSH and LQKENI. The CDR3 totals 13 residues. The CDR3 DNA sequence: TGTGCCAGCTCACCGCGAGACAGGGGTGAAGCTTTCTTT. Translation gives CASSPRDRGEAFF. The whole variable domain, filled in from reference TRBV18 and TRBJ1-1, reads NAGVMQNPRHLVRRRGQEARLRCSPMKGHSHVYWYRQLPEEGLKFMVYLQKENIIDESGMPKERFSAEFPKEGPSILRIQQVVRGDSAAYFCASSPRDRGEAFFGQGTRLTVV.

This clonotype has only a few counts. The rearrangement uses TRBV12-3 or TRBV12-4 and TRBJ1-1; possibly TRBD1 for D (6 bases). The CDR3 length is 14 residues. The germline V and J ends were trimmed by 6 bases and 6 bases, with 17 bases remaining between them. Here the CDR3 DNA reads TGTGCCAGCAGCTCTCTGGGGGGCGAGGCTGAAGCTTTCTTT. This sequence encodes CASSSLGGEAEAFF.

This chain connects TRBV21-1 to TRBJ2-7; the table's D gene call, TRBD1, was not cross checked with the DNA. TRBV21-1 is termed a pseudogene. The CDR3 is 17 amino acids. This CDR3 is CASSKGWDREKFDEQYF. DNA for the CDR3: TGTGCCAGCAGCAAGGGGTGGGACAGGGAAAAATTCGACGAGCAGTACTTC.

J is TRBJ1-5 and V is TRBV19; D not resolved. Germline V gene lookup returns CDR1 LNHDA and CDR2 SQIVND (reference sequence). Trimming pared 7 bases from V and 6 bases from J, leaving 16 bases between. The CDR3 spans 14 residues. CDR3 DNA sequence: TGTGCCAGTACCAAGTCTCATCGGGGTCAGCCCCAGCATTTT. This encodes CASTKSHRGQPQHF.

V usage is TRBV6-5 and J usage is TRBJ2-7; D gene ambiguous. The V gene's germline CDR1 is MNHEY and CDR2 SVGAGI. V was pared by 0 bases and J by 1 base, with 10 bases between. The CDR3 is 15 residues long. DNA for the CDR3: TGTGCCAGCAGTTACTCAGGGATCGGGTCCTACGAGCAGTACTTC. Its translation: CASSYSGIGSYEQYF.

This clonotype was observed a few times. V is TRBV19 and J is TRBJ1-1; D is ambiguous. V lost 2 bases and J 1 base, leaving 17 bases between the germline ends. CDR1 is LNHDA, CDR2 SQIVND, per germline (reference sequence). CDR3 length: 17 amino acids. Here the CDR3 reads CASSINKLRRTNTEAFF. The CDR3 region has the DNA TGTGCCAGTAGTATAAATAAATTGAGACGGACGAACACTGAAGCTTTCTTT.

V is TRBV21-1 and J is TRBJ2-1; the DNA was not used to check the table's D call, TRBD2. TRBV21-1 is shown as a pseudogene. This CDR3 comprises 15 residues. In nucleotides, the CDR3 is TGTGCCAGCACACCGGGACTAGCGACCTACAATGAGCAGTTCTTC. Its translation: CASTPGLATYNEQFF.

The DNA of the CDR3 is TGCAGTGCTACCCAGACAGGGGACACTGAAGCTTTCTTT. It specifies CSATQTGDTEAFF. The chain links TRBV20-1 to TRBJ1-1; TRBD1 matches 8 bases. With 4 bases clipped from V and 3 bases from J, the junction kept 4 bases outside the gene matches. Germline V CDR1 and CDR2: DFQATT, SNEGSKA (reference sequence). This CDR3 comprises 13 residues.

This clonotype was seen a handful of times. V and J are TRBV29-1 and TRBJ1-1; D is undetermined. In germline, CDR1 is SQVTM, CDR2 ANQGSEA. The CDR3 runs 12 residues. V was cut by 6 bases and J by 5 bases, with 13 bases left in between. The CDR3 DNA reads TGCAGCGTCACCCAAGGAGAGACTGAAGCTTTCTTT. It encodes CSVTQGETEAFF.

This clonotype has ten or more counts. In nucleotides, the CDR3 is TGTGCCAGCAGTCCAGGGACCTTTAACACTGAAGCTTTCTTT. Protein: CASSPGTFNTEAFF. This chain links TRBV12-3 or TRBV12-4 with TRBJ1-1; D is possibly TRBD1 (5 bases). V lost 5 bases and J 2 bases, leaving 12 bases between the germline ends. This CDR3 spans 14 amino acids.

This clonotype was seen a few times. The gene calls are TRBV2 and TRBJ2-5; 11 bases match TRBD2. CDR1 is SNHLY, CDR2 FYNNEI, per germline. Trimming took 6 bases from V and 5 from J; bases not matched to a gene: 5. There are 14 residues in the CDR3. CDR3 in amino acids: CASSVTSGKETQYF. CDR3 in DNA: TGTGCCAGCAGCGTGACTAGCGGGAAGGAGACCCAGTACTTC.

The chain links TRBV7-6 to TRBJ2-3; 8 nucleotides line up with TRBD1. V was pared by 5 bases and J by 9 bases, with 13 bases of the junction left unmatched. Germline assignment: CDR1 SGHVS and CDR2 FNYEAQ. The CDR3 runs 15 residues. CDR3 loop: CASSISGTGPSTQYF. CDR3 in DNA: TGTGCCAGCAGCATTTCCGGGACAGGACCATCCACGCAGTATTTT. The complete variable domain, with remaining parts taken from reference TRBV7-6 and TRBJ2-3, reads GAGVSQSPRYKVTKRGQDVALRCDPISGHVSLYWYRQALGQGPEFLTYFNYEAQQDKSGLPNDRFSAERPEGSISTLTIQRTEQRDSAMYRCASSISGTGPSTQYFGPGTRLTVL.